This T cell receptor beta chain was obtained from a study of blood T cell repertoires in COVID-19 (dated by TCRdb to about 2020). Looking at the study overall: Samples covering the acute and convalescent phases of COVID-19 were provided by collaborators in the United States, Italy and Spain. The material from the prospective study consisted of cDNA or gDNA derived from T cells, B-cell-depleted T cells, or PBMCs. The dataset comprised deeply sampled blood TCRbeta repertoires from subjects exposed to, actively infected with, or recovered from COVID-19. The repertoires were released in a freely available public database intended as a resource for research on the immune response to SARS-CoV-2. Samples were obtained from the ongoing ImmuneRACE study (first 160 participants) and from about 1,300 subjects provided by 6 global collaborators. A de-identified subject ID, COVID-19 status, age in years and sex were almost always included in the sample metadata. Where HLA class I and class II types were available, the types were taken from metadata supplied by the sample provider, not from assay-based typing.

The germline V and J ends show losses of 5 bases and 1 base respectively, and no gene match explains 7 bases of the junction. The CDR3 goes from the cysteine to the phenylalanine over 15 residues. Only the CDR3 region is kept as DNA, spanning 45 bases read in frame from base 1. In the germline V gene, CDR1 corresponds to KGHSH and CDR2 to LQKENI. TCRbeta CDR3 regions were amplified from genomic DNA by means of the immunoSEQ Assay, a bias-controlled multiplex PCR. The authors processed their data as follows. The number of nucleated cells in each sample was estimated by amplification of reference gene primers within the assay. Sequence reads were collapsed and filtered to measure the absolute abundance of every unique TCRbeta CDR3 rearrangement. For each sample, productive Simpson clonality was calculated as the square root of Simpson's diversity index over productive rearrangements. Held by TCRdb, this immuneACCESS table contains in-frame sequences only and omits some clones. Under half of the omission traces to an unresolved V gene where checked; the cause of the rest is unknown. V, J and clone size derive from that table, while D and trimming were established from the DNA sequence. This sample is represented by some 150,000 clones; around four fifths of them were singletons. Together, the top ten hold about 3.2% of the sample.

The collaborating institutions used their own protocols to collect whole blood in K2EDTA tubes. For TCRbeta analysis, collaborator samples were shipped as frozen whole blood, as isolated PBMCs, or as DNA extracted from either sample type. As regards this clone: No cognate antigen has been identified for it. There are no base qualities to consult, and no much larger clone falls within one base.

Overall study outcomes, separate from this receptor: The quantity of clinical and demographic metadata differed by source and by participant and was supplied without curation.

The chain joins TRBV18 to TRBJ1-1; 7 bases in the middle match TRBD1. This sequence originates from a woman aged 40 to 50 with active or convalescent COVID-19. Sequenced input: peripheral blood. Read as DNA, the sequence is TGTGCCAGCTCAGCGCGACAGGGTCCGAACACTGAAGCTTTCTTT. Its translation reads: CASSARQGPNTEAFF.